This entry lists 17 T cell receptor beta chains sequenced from one sample in a study of blood T cell repertoires in COVID-19. Only in-frame clones appear in the TCRdb table, and some are missing; sequencing was by immunoSEQ multiplex PCR. The sample lists about 160,000 clones, around 83% occurring once. The sequenced sample was PBMCs or T cells enriched from blood (not recorded which). These receptors originate from a woman in her fifties or sixties in a cohort exposed to, infected with or recovered from COVID-19 (not recorded which).

The chain is built from TRBV3-1 (or the pseudogene TRBV3-2) and TRBJ1-5, with unresolved D. Germline V lookup: CDR1 LGHDT, CDR2 YNNKEL (reference sequence). There are 14 residues in the CDR3. The germline V and J ends were trimmed by 3 bases and 9 bases, with 15 bases remaining between them. The CDR3 region has the DNA TGTGCCAGCAGCCACGATTCGGGGATAACGCCCCAGCATTTT. This sequence encodes CASSHDSGITPQHF.

The chain recombines TRBV9 with TRBJ1-6; D is possibly TRBD1 (6 bases). There are 19 residues in the CDR3. The germline V gene has CDR1 SGDLS and CDR2 YYNGEE. Trimming left V 0 bases short and J 8 bases short, with 24 bases between. CDR3 in amino acids: CASSVDSGGVGDRDSPLHF. DNA for the CDR3: TGTGCCAGCAGCGTAGATTCTGGGGGCGTAGGGGATAGGGATTCACCCCTCCACTTT.

The rearrangement uses TRBV2 and TRBJ2-7; possible D gene TRBD2, 6 bases. The CDR3 contains 13 residues. V shed 4 bases and J shed 5 bases, with 12 bases lying between them. In germline, CDR1 is SNHLY, CDR2 FYNNEI. The CDR3 region is CASSGQSGDEQYF. DNA of the CDR3: TGTGCCAGCAGTGGTCAATCGGGGGACGAGCAGTACTTC.

There are a few counts of this clone. V gene TRBV12-3 or TRBV12-4 combines with J gene TRBJ2-1, with TRBD2 identical over 9 bases. Trimming removed 6 bases from V and 7 bases from J; junction bases left unmatched: 4. This CDR3 is 13 amino acids long. CDR3 amino acids: CASSGLARNEQFF. DNA of the CDR3: TGTGCCAGCAGCGGACTAGCGCGGAATGAGCAGTTCTTC.

This clone occurred a few times. Other DNA sequences in the sample encode the same CDR3. The chain employs TRBV19 and TRBJ1-5, with 7 positions matching TRBD1. Germline V gene sequence: CDR1 LNHDA, CDR2 SQIVND (reference sequence). Trimming took 6 bases from V and 2 from J; bases not matched to a gene: 1. The CDR3 is 13 amino acids. The CDR3 nucleotides read TGTGCCAGTAGAGACAGGGGCAATCAGCCCCAGCATTTT. This sequence encodes CASRDRGNQPQHF.

This clone occurred once. The chain carries TRBV27 and TRBJ2-1; 10 nucleotides match TRBD2. Per germline, CDR1 MNHEY and CDR2 SMNVEV (reference sequence). The CDR3 totals 14 residues. Unmatched junction bases numbered 2, after V lost 4 bases and J lost 5 bases. CDR3 in DNA: TGTGCCAGCAGTTCCGGACTAGCGGACAATGAGCAGTTCTTC. Its translation: CASSSGLADNEQFF.

The V and J genes are TRBV10-1 and TRBJ1-2; perhaps TRBD1 as D (6 bases). The CDR3 is 15 amino acids. Germline loops: CDR1 WNHNN, CDR2 SYGVQD (reference sequence). V was clipped by 10 bases and J by 3 bases, with 21 bases between them. The CDR3 here is CATRAQGGDYYGYTF. In nucleotides, the CDR3 is TGCGCCACCAGGGCACAGGGTGGTGACTACTATGGCTACACCTTC.

The chain has TRBV19 and TRBJ2-2; TRBD2 aligns across 8 bases. The CDR3 spans 20 residues. The V gene end was trimmed by 2 bases and the J gene end by 5 bases; junction bases not matched to a gene: 19. CDR1 is LNHDA and CDR2 is SQIVND in the germline V gene (reference sequence). In DNA, the CDR3 is TGTGCCAGTAGTATAATGGTTCCGCTAGCGGGTCCGGGAGGGACCGGGGAGCTGTTTTTT. It specifies CASSIMVPLAGPGGTGELFF.

The chain carries TRBV18 and TRBJ1-1, with unresolved D. Trimming took 3 bases from V and 1 from J, leaving 18 bases between them. From germline, CDR1 is KGHSH and CDR2 LQKENI. This CDR3 is 17 amino acids long. CDR3 sequence reads: CASSPEARRVGNTEAFF. CDR3 DNA: TGTGCCAGCTCACCCGAAGCTAGACGGGTGGGGAACACTGAAGCTTTCTTT.

In its sample, this clone was seen a few times. The chain recombines TRBV5-1 with TRBJ1-4, with 11 bases that match TRBD1. There are 17 residues in the CDR3. Germline CDR1 reads SGHRS; CDR2 reads YFSETQ. The J segment lost 8 bases and the V segment lost 3 bases, leaving 12 bases of the junction unmatched. The CDR3 protein is CASSSGQGGIVGEKLFF. CDR3 nucleotides: TGCGCCAGCAGCTCGGGACAGGGGGGTATCGTTGGGGAAAAACTGTTTTTT.

DNA of the CDR3: TGTGCCATCGCGGGATCAACTAATGAAAAACTGTTTTTT. It codes for CAIAGSTNEKLFF. V is TRBV10-3 and J is TRBJ1-4; D is unresolved. Trimming cost V 8 bases and J 0 bases, with 7 bases left between them. CDR1 ENHRY and CDR2 SYGVKD come from the germline V gene. This CDR3 spans 13 amino acids.

This clone was observed at least ten times. V usage is TRBV10-3 and J usage is TRBJ1-1, with TRBD1 matching over 8 bases. Germline CDR1 is ENHRY and CDR2 is SYGVKD. After removal of 3 bases from V and 4 bases from J, the junction contained 7 bases not matched to a gene. The CDR3 contains 15 residues. CDR3 sequence: CAISDTTGVVTEAFF. As DNA, the CDR3 is TGTGCCATCAGTGACACGACAGGGGTGGTCACTGAAGCTTTCTTT.

The V and J genes are TRBV14 and TRBJ2-7; 7 nucleotides align to TRBD1. V dropped 5 bases and J dropped 0; count of bases not matched to a gene: 4. The length of the CDR3 is 14 residues. The germline CDR1 and CDR2 sequences are SGHDN and FVKESK. For the CDR3, the DNA is TGTGCCAGCAGCAGAAGACAGGGCTCCTACGAGCAGTACTTC. This encodes CASSRRQGSYEQYF.

A single count supports this clone. This chain joins TRBV29-1 and TRBJ1-1; D is perhaps TRBD1 (6 bases). Germline V lookup: CDR1 SQVTM, CDR2 ANQGSEA. CDR3 size: 14 residues. The germline V and J ends were trimmed by 4 bases and 0 bases, with 12 bases remaining between them. The CDR3 nucleotides read TGCAGCGTTGGGGGGACATTAATGAACACTGAAGCTTTCTTT. It encodes CSVGGTLMNTEAFF.

The chain is built from TRBV6-5 and TRBJ2-7; possible D gene TRBD1, 6 bases. Germline CDR1 MNHEY, CDR2 SVGAGI. Trimming pared 7 bases from V and 0 bases from J, leaving 16 bases between. This CDR3 contains 15 residues. CDR3 nucleotide sequence: TGTGCCAGCAAACTTGGAACAGGGCTCTCCTACGAGCAGTACTTC. It yields the protein CASKLGTGLSYEQYF.

CDR3 nucleotides: TGTGCCAGCAGCCCACGGGAGGGCCGCACAGATACGCAGTATTTT. Translation: CASSPREGRTDTQYF. The V call is TRBV6-5, the J call TRBJ2-3; 8 bases are a match to TRBD2. Trimming cost V 6 bases and J 1 base; bases outside gene matches: 6. This CDR3 is built from 15 residues. The V gene's germline CDR1 is MNHEY and CDR2 SVGAGI.

V usage is TRBV12-5 and J usage is TRBJ1-1; D is uncertain. Germline CDR1 LGHNT, CDR2 FRNRAP. V was clipped by 3 bases and J by 1 base, with 6 bases between them. This CDR3 contains 13 residues. The CDR3, as DNA: TGTGCTAGTGGTTTACAAGAGAACACTGAAGCTTTCTTT. Translated: CASGLQENTEAFF.